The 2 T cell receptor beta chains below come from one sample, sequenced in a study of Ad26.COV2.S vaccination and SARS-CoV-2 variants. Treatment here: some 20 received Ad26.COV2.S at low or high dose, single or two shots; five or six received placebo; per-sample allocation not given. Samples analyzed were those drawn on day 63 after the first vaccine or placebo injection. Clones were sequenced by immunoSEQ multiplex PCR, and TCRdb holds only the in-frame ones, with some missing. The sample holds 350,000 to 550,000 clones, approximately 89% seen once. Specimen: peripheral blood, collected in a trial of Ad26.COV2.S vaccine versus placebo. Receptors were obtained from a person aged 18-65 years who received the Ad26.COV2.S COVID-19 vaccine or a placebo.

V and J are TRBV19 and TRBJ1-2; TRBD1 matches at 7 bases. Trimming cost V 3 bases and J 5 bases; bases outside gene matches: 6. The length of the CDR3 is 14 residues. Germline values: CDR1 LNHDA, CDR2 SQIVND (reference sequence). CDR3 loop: CASSIGSRGYGYTF. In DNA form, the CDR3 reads TGTGCCAGTAGTATCGGGTCCAGGGGGTATGGCTACACCTTC.

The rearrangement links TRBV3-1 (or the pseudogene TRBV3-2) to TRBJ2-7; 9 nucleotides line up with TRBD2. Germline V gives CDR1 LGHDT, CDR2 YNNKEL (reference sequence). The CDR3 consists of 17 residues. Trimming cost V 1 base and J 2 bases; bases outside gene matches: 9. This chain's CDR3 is CASSQAAGGDLAYEQYV. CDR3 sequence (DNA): TGTGCCAGCAGCCAAGCGGCGGGAGGGGATCTCGCCTACGAGCAGTACGTC.